These T cell receptor beta chains were read from a single sample in a study of CD8 T cells in Susac syndrome. TCRdb used MiXCR to reprocess the immunoSEQ multiplex PCR reads, holding one entry per CDR3 protein. Here the sample spans roughly 170,000 distinct CDR3 sequences, approximately 94% being singletons. Specimen: CD4+ T cells from PBMCs. These receptors all stem from a human donor with multiple sclerosis. The conserved cysteine and the conserved F or W are not part of the CDR3 here. Clone size, where shown, is once, few, many, or a class for clones that have expanded.

CDR3aa,abundance,j_gene,v_gene
SASLPGTGGSEQF,-,TRBJ2-1,TRBV20-1
ASSLGSGAKTQY,-,TRBJ2-5,TRBV11-2
ASSLAGGGFTDTQY,-,TRBJ2-3,TRBV5-4
ASSDGTSSNEQF,-,TRBJ2-1,TRBV2
ASSLRPGLYEQY,-,TRBJ2-7,TRBV11-2
ASSARTLGNTIY,-,TRBJ1-3,TRBV3-1
ASSQDQWGQGYGYT,-,TRBJ1-2,TRBV4-2
ALSTANSYNEQF,-,TRBJ2-1,TRBV30
ASSPRRDRAGYT,-,TRBJ1-2,TRBV3-1
SASQGQGDYGYT,-,TRBJ1-2,TRBV20-1
ASSKVTGFAKNIQY,-,TRBJ2-4,TRBV21-1
AWSVGGQSYEQY,-,TRBJ2-7,TRBV30
ASSPGLATTTGELF,-,TRBJ2-2,TRBV5-1
SAITGQSGYT,-,TRBJ1-2,TRBV20-1
ASSLEPRGFSGANVLT,-,TRBJ2-6,TRBV5-1
ASSRNREETQY,once,TRBJ2-5,TRBV14
ASSAGLDQETQY,-,TRBJ2-5,TRBV7-2
ASSLAGTGANYGYT,-,TRBJ1-2,TRBV5-1
ASSPQRGAGYEQY,-,TRBJ2-7,TRBV7-2
AWSPNIDTEAF,-,TRBJ1-1,TRBV30
ASSRRASGPNTGELF,-,TRBJ2-2,TRBV3-1
ASSWGVLSEQY,-,TRBJ2-7,TRBV6-2/TRBV6-3
ALGTAYGYT,-,TRBJ1-2,TRBV28
ASALQGRETQY,-,TRBJ2-5,TRBV28
ASSYPDSSYEQY,-,TRBJ2-7,TRBV7-2
ASSQARTGTGRINYGYT,-,TRBJ1-2,TRBV4-1
ASSWPRTGGNIADTDTQY,once,TRBJ2-3,TRBV11-2
ASSPPSGRSQETQY,-,TRBJ2-5,TRBV18
ASSVGGQFYNEQF,-,TRBJ2-1,TRBV6-5
ASSIPGDTEAF,-,TRBJ1-1,TRBV5-1
ASSTGQGATLGYGYT,-,TRBJ1-2,TRBV5-4
SAKEDGNQPQH,once,TRBJ1-5,TRBV20-1
ASSRGSTGELF,-,TRBJ2-2,TRBV2
ASTRVATWGEKLF,-,TRBJ1-4,TRBV28
ASNPDRGSAF,-,TRBJ1-1,TRBV12-3/TRBV12-4
ASSQVMGNNEQF,-,TRBJ2-1,TRBV3-1
ASTSEGRLYGYT,-,TRBJ1-2,TRBV19
ASSYSNRGGTEAF,few,TRBJ1-1,TRBV6-5
ASSLAGALYEQY,-,TRBJ2-7,TRBV3-1
ASLGSGRASPHEQY,-,TRBJ2-7,TRBV2
ASSQDPPPAGTDTQY,-,TRBJ2-3,TRBV4-3
ASTDSRGSRMNTEAF,-,TRBJ1-1,TRBV6-2/TRBV6-3
ASSFGLAGGADTQY,-,TRBJ2-3,TRBV2
ASSLLPEIGNEQF,-,TRBJ2-1,TRBV7-2
ASSESGSGARSPLH,-,TRBJ1-6,TRBV2
ASSLVGGGTDTQY,-,TRBJ2-3,TRBV7-9
ASSQGTGNQPQH,-,TRBJ1-5,TRBV3-1
ASSQLMEAYNEQF,-,TRBJ2-1,TRBV23-1
ASLSGEAVAKNIQY,-,TRBJ2-4,TRBV28
ASTQPLATGTQY,-,TRBJ2-5,TRBV28
ASSLQVGDTEAF,-,TRBJ1-1,TRBV4-1
ASSPRAQGESGANVLT,-,TRBJ2-6,TRBV3-1
ASSFSGTSGPSGAYEQY,-,TRBJ2-7,TRBV7-2
ASSPGTGAYNEQF,-,TRBJ2-1,TRBV6-6